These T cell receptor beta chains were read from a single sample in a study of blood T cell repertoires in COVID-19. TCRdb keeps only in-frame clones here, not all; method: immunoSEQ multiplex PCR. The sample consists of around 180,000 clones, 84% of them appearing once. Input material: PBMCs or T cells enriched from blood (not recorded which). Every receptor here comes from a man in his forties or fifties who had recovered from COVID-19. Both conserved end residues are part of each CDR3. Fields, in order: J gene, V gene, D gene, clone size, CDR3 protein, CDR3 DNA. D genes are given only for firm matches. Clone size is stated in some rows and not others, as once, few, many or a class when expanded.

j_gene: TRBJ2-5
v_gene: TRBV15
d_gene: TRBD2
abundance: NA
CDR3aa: CATSRDGSGGARETQYF
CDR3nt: TGTGCCACCAGCAGAGATGGTAGCGGGGGGGCCCGGGAGACCCAGTACTTC

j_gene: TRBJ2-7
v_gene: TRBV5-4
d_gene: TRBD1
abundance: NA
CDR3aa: CASSRDPGQGYEQYF
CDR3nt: TGTGCCAGCAGCCGGGACCCGGGACAGGGGTACGAGCAGTACTTC

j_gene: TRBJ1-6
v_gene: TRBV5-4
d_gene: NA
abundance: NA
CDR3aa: CASSLGTGNSPLHF
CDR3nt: TGTGCCAGCAGCTTGGGGACGGGGAATTCACCCCTCCACTTT

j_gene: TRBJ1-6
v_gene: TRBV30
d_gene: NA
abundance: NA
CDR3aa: CAWSVLIVNSPLHF
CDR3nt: TGTGCCTGGAGTGTACTTATCGTTAATTCACCCCTCCACTTT

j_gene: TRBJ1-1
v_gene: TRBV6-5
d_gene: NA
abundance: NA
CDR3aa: CASSPILGRGEAFF
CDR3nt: TGTGCCAGCAGTCCCATACTTGGCAGGGGTGAAGCTTTCTTT

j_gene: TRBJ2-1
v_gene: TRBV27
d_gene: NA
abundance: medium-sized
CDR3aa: CASSFEFSGSSYNEQFF
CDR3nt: TGTGCCAGCAGTTTCGAGTTTAGCGGTAGCTCCTACAATGAGCAGTTCTTC

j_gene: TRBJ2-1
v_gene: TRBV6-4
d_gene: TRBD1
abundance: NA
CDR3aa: CASSEAGQGGYNEQFF
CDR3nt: TGTGCCAGCAGTGAAGCCGGACAGGGGGGCTACAATGAGCAGTTCTTC

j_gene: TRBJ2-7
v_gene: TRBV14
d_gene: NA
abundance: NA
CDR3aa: CASSYQGGSYEQYF
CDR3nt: TGTGCCAGCAGCTACCAGGGCGGCTCCTACGAGCAGTACTTC

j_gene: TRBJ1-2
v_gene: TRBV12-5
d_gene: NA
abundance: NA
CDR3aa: CASGQEFPYGYTF
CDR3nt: TGTGCTAGTGGCCAGGAATTCCCCTATGGCTACACCTTC

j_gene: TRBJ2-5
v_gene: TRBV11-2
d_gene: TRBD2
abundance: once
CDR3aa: CASSRGLAKETQYF
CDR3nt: TGTGCCAGCAGCCGGGGACTAGCTAAAGAGACCCAGTACTTC

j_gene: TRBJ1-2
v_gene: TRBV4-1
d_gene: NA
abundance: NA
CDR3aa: CASSQETGSFYGYTF
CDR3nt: TGCGCCAGCAGCCAGGAGACAGGATCGTTCTATGGCTACACCTTC

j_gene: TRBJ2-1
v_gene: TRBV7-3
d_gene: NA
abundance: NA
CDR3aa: CASSPGQTYNEQFF
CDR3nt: TGTGCCAGCAGCCCAGGACAGACCTACAATGAGCAGTTCTTC

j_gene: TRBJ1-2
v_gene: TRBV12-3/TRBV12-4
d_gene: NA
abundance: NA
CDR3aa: CASSSQLGGNYTF
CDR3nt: TGTGCCAGCAGTTCCCAACTAGGGGGTAACTACACCTTC

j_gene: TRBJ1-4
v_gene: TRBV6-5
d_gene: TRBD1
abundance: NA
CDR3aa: CASSYTTGANEKLFF
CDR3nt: TGTGCCAGCAGTTACACGACAGGGGCTAATGAAAAACTGTTTTTT

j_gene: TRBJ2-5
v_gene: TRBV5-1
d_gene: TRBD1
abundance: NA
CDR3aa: CASTPAGGRETQYF
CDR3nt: TGCGCCAGCACCCCGGCAGGGGGTCGGGAGACCCAGTACTTC

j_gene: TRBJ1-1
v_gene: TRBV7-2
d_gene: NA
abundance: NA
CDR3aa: CASSASRGTEAFF
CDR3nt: TGTGCCAGCAGCGCTTCCAGGGGAACCGAAGCTTTCTTT

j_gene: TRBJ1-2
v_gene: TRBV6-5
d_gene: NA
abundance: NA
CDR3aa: CASSLTGFSPYTF
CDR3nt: TGTGCCAGCAGTCTCACAGGGTTCTCTCCCTACACCTTC

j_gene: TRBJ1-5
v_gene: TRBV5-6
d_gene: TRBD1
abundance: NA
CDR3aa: CASSLTGAMSNQPQHF
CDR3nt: TGTGCCAGCAGCTTAACAGGGGCAATGAGCAATCAGCCCCAGCATTTT